The present T cell receptor beta chain was sequenced within a study of CD8 T cells in ankylosing spondylitis (dated by TCRdb to the late 2010s). Describing the broader study: The study profiled T cell receptor beta repertoires in healthy donors and ankylosing spondylitis patients to find disease-linked TCR variants. In total, the full study cohort was made up of 108 healthy donors and 25 or so ankylosing spondylitis patients. Peripheral blood was sampled, and synovial fluid was additionally collected from ankylosing spondylitis patients.

This clonotype was seen repeatedly, ten times or more. Its antigen remains unidentified. No per-base quality is available; no much larger clone lies one base away. These reads were obtained on an Illumina HiSeq 2500. Quantitative 5'-RACE with molecular barcodes was used to prepare TCR beta libraries. Per the authors' processing: Disease-linked TCR variants were identified with a new computational method built on a probabilistic model of VDJ rearrangement. TCRdb ran its own pipeline on the public reads, namely fastp trimming at Q25 and MiXCR clone calling, and kept in-frame beta chains. CDR3 protein sequences are deduplicated, and each keeps its most common genes and DNA. TCRdb assigned the V and J calls; the authors' analysis was not used. Across this sample there are 150,000 to 200,000 distinct CDR3 sequences, with 10% to 15% seen only once. Together, the top ten hold approximately 10% of the sample.

CDR1 DFQATT and CDR2 SNEGSKA were looked up in the germline V gene (reference sequence). From cysteine to phenylalanine, the CDR3 is 15 amino acids long. Only CDR3 DNA is held: 45 bases, read in frame from base 1. V is cut back by 4 bases and J by 0 bases, with 6 bases in the junction unmatched. Overall study outcomes, separate from this receptor: In peripheral blood, the disease-linked clones were found at relatively low frequencies and had a CD8+ phenotype. A TCR beta motif made up of several highly homologous amino acid variants appeared to be characteristic of blood from ankylosing spondylitis patients. Some of the motif variants had been reported before in the synovial fluid and blood of reactive arthritis patients, a finding that suggests common disease-initiation mechanisms. The disease-linked clones were reported to be significantly enriched in matched synovial fluid samples from ankylosing spondylitis patients.

The source material was blood, either unsorted or a sorted T cell fraction (not recorded which). The sequence joins TRBV20-1 to TRBJ1-5, and 7 junction bases match TRBD1. This TCR derives from a female donor with ankylosing spondylitis or in good health (not recorded which). CDR3 region: CSATGQAYSNQPQHF. The DNA sequence reads TGCAGTGCTACAGGACAGGCTTATAGCAATCAGCCCCAGCATTTT.